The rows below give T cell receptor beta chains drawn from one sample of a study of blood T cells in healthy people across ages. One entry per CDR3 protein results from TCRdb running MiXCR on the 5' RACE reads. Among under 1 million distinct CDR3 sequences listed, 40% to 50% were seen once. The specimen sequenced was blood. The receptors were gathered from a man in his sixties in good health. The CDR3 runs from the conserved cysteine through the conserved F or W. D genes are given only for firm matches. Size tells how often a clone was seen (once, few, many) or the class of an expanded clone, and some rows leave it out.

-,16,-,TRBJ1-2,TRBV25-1,TGTGCCAGCATCCTCCCGTGGCAGGGTCCCAACTATGGCTACACCTTC,CASILPWQGPNYGYTF
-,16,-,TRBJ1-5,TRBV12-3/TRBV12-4,TGTGCCAGCAGTCCGTGGCGGGGTAAGGGTAATCAGCCCCAGCATTTT,CASSPWRGKGNQPQHF
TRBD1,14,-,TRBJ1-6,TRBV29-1,TGCAGCGTACGGGACAGGGGCTATAATTCACCCCTCCACTTT,CSVRDRGYNSPLHF
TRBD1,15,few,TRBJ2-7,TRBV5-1,TGCGCCAGCAGCTGGGCCGTGACAGGGTACGGCGAGCAGTACTTC,CASSWAVTGYGEQYF
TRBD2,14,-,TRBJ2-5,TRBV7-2,TGTGCCAGCAGCTTAATGGGACTAAGCCCGACCCAGTACTTC,CASSLMGLSPTQYF
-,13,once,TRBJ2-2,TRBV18,TGTGCCAGCTCAAGAGGGAGTTCCGGGGAGCTGTTTTTT,CASSRGSSGELFF
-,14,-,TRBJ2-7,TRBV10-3,TGTGCCATCAGTGATCCCGAGCCCACCTACGAGCAGTACTTC,CAISDPEPTYEQYF
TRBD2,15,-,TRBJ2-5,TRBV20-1,TGCAGTGCCCCGACTAGCGGGGGCCCGTCCCCTGAGCAGTACTTC,CSAPTSGGPSPEQYF
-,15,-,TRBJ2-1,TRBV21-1,TGTGCCAGCAGCAAAGGACGGCAGGGGAGGAATGAGCAGTTCTTC,CASSKGRQGRNEQFF
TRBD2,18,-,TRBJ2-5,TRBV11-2,TGTGCCAGCAGCTCACGACTCGGACTAGCAGCGGGTGGGGAGACCCAGTACTTC,CASSSRLGLAAGGETQYF
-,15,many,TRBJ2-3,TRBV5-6,TGTGCCAGCAGCTTTCGGCAGGGGACCGTGGATACGCAGTATTTT,CASSFRQGTVDTQYF
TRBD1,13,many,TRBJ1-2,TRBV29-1,TGCAGCGACCGGGACAGGGGTCAACATGGCTACACCTTC,CSDRDRGQHGYTF
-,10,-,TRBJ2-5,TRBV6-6,TGTGCCAGCAGTAACAATGAGCAGTACTTC,CASSNNEQYF
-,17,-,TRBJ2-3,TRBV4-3,TGCGCCAGCAGCCAAGGGGTCTCACTAGGTCTCACAGATACGCAGTATTTT,CASSQGVSLGLTDTQYF
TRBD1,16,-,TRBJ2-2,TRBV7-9,TGTGCCAGCAGCTTAGAACAGGGGACCATCACCGGGGAGCTGTTTTTT,CASSLEQGTITGELFF
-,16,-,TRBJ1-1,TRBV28,TGTGCCAGCAGTTTAGGGGGCACCGGAACGAACACTGAAGCTTTCTTT,CASSLGGTGTNTEAFF
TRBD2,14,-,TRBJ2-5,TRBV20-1,TGCAGTGCTAGAGATCCCGGGGGGAAGGAGACCCAGTACTTC,CSARDPGGKETQYF
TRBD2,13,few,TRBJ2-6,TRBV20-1,TGCAGTGCTACCCCGGGGGGGACCAACGTCCTGACTTTC,CSATPGGTNVLTF
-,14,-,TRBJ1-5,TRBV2,TGTGCCAGCATGCGGCTAGATAGCAATCAGCCCCAGCATTTT,CASMRLDSNQPQHF
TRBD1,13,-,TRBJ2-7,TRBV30,TGTGCCTGGATGGAGACAGGGGTCTACGAGCAGTACTTC,CAWMETGVYEQYF
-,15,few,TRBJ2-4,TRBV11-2,TGTGCCACAGGTCCACGGGATCCAGCCAAAAACATTCAGTACTTC,CATGPRDPAKNIQYF
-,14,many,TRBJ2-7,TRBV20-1,TGCAGTGCCACAGCGACAGGTGTCGCCTACGAGCAGTACTTC,CSATATGVAYEQYF
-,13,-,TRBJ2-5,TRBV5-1,TGCGCCAGCAGCCTAGACATCTACAATGAGCAGTACTTC,CASSLDIYNEQYF
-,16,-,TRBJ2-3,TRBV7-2,TGTGCCAGCAGCTTCAACGGGGGGCCCCGGACAGATACGCAGTATTTT,CASSFNGGPRTDTQYF
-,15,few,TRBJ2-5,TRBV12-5,TGTGCTAGTGGTTTGTGGGGACCCGACCAAGAGACCCAGTACTTC,CASGLWGPDQETQYF
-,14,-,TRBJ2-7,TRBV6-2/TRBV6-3,TGTGCCAGCAGTAAGGTTAAGGGGATCAACGAGCAGTACTTC,CASSKVKGINEQYF
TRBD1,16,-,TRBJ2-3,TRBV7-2,TGTGCCAGCAGCTCGAAAAGGGACAGGGTGGGAGATACGCAGTATTTT,CASSSKRDRVGDTQYF
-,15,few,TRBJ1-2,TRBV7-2,TGTGCCAGCAGCTTATTGGCAGGGGCTAACTATGGCTACACCTTC,CASSLLAGANYGYTF
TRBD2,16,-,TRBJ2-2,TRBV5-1,TGCGCCAGCAGCTTAGGGACTAGAACGAACACCGGGGAGCTGTTTTTT,CASSLGTRTNTGELFF
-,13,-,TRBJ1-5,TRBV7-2,TGTGCCAGCAGCTTGGCGACGGGAGGGCCCCAGCATTTT,CASSLATGGPQHF
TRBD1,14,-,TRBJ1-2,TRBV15,TGTGCCACCAGCAGAGGACAGGGGACCTATGGCTACACCTTC,CATSRGQGTYGYTF
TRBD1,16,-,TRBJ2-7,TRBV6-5,TGTGCCAGCAGTTACGACCGGGACAGCTCCTACAACGAGCAGTACTTC,CASSYDRDSSYNEQYF
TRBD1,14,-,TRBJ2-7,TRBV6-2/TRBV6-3,TGTGCCAGCAGTAAGACAGGGAGCTCCTACGAGCAGTACTTC,CASSKTGSSYEQYF
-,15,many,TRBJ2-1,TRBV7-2,TGTGCCAGCAGCCCACAAAAGGGTGCTTACAATGAGCAGTTCTTC,CASSPQKGAYNEQFF
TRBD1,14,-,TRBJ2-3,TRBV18,TGTGCCACCTTACAGGGGTATGCAGCAGATACGCAGTATTTT,CATLQGYAADTQYF
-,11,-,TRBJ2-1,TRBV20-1,TGCAGTGCTAGGACTAGGTACGAGCAGTTCTTC,CSARTRYEQFF
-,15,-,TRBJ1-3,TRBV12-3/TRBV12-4,TGTGCCAGCAGTTTACGGGCTTCCCCTGGAAACACCATATATTTT,CASSLRASPGNTIYF
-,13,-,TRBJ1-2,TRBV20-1,TGCAGTGCAAATATCGGGGTCCGTGGGAGCTACACCTTC,CSANIGVRGSYTF
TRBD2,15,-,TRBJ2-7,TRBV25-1,TGTGCCAGCAGTGAGGTTGCGGGGGGAGCCTACGAGCAGTACTTC,CASSEVAGGAYEQYF
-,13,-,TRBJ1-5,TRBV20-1,TGCAGTGCTAGCAGACAGTACAATCAGCCCCAGCATTTT,CSASRQYNQPQHF
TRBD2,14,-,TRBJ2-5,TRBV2,TGTGTCAGTAGCCGCGGGGGTCACCAAGAGACCCAGTACTTC,CVSSRGGHQETQYF
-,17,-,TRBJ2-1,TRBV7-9,TGTGCCAGCAGCTTAGGGGTGGCTATAGCAGACGAGGATGAGCAGTTCTTC,CASSLGVAIADEDEQFF
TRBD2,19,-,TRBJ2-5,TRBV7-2,TGTGCCAGCAGCTTAGTACAGGGACTAGCGGGGGGGCCGCAGGAGACCCAGTACTTC,CASSLVQGLAGGPQETQYF
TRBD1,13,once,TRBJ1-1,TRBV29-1,TGCAGCGGTACATACGGACAGGGACCTGAAGCTTTCTTT,CSGTYGQGPEAFF
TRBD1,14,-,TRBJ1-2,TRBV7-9,TGTGCCAGCAGCCCCGGACAGGGAGAATATGGCTACACCTTC,CASSPGQGEYGYTF
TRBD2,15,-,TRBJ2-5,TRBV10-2,TGCGCCAGCAGTGGGACTAGCGGTTCCCAAGAGACCCAGTACTTC,CASSGTSGSQETQYF
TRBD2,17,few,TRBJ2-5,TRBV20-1,TGCAGTGCCACGCGGTGGGGACTAGCGGGGAATAGGGAGACCCAGTACTTC,CSATRWGLAGNRETQYF
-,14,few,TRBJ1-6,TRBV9,TGTGCCAGCAGCGTGACAGCGGGAAATTCACCCCTCCACTTT,CASSVTAGNSPLHF
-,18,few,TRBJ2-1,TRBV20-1,TGCAGTGCTAGAGTAGGGGGAGGGGCGACAAGCTCCTACAATGAGCAGTTCTTC,CSARVGGGATSSYNEQFF
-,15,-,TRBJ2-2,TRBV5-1,TGCGCCAGCAGCCCCCTCCTCGTCAGGACCGGGGAGCTGTTTTTT,CASSPLLVRTGELFF
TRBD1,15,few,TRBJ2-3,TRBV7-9,TGTGCCAGCAGCCCTGGGACAGGGAACGTGGATACGCAGTATTTT,CASSPGTGNVDTQYF
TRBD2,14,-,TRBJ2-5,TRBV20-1,TGCAGTGCTATGGGGGGGGGAAGGAAAGAGACCCAGTACTTC,CSAMGGGRKETQYF
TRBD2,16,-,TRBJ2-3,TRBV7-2,TGTGCCAGCAGCTTAGGGTCCAGCGGGGGAAGTGGTACGCAGTATTTT,CASSLGSSGGSGTQYF
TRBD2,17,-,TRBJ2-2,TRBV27,TGTGCCAGCAGTTTATCTAGCGGGGTCGTTTTCACCGGGGAGCTGTTTTTT,CASSLSSGVVFTGELFF
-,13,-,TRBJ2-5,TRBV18,TGTGCCAGCTCACCACGGCACCAAGAGACCCAGTACTTC,CASSPRHQETQYF
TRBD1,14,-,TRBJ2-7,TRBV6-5,TGTGCCAGCAGTGACCTAAGACAGGGTTACGAGCAGTACTTC,CASSDLRQGYEQYF
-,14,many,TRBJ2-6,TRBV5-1,TGCGCCAGCAGCTTGATCTCTGGGGCCAACGTCCTGACTTTC,CASSLISGANVLTF